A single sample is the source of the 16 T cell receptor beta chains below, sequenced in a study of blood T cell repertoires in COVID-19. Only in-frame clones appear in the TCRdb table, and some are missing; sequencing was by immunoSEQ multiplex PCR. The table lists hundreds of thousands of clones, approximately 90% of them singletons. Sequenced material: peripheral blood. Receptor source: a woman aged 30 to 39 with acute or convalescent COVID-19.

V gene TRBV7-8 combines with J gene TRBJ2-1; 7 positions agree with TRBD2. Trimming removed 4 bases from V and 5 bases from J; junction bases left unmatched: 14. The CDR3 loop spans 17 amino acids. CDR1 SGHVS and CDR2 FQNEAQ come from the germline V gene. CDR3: CASSYPYEGGGNNEQFF. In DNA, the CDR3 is TGTGCCAGCAGCTACCCTTACGAGGGCGGGGGAAACAATGAGCAGTTCTTC. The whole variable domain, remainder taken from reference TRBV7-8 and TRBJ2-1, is GAGVSQSPRYKVAKRGQDVALRCDPISGHVSLFWYQQALGQGPEFLTYFQNEAQLDKSGLPSDRFFAERPEGSVSTLKIQRTQQEDSAVYLCASSYPYEGGGNNEQFFGPGTRLTVL.

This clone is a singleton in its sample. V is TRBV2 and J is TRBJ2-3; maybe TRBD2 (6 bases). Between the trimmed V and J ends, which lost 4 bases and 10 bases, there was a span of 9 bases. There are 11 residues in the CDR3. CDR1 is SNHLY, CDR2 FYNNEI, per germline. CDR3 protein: CASSASGPQYF. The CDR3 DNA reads TGTGCCAGCAGTGCCAGCGGGCCGCAGTATTTT.

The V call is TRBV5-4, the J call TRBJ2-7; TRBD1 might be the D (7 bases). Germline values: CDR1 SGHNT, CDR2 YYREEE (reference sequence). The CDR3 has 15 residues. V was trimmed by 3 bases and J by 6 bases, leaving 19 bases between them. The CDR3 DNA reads TGTGCCAGCAGCTCCATTACCGGGACAGCGGGCGAGCAGTACTTC. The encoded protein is CASSSITGTAGEQYF.

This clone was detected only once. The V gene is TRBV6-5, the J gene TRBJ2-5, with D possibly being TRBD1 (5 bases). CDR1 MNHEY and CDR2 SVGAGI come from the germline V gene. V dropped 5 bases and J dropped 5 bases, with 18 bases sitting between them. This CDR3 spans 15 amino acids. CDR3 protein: CASSTDRGSRETQYF. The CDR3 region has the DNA TGTGCCAGCAGTACCGACAGAGGAAGCAGGGAGACCCAGTACTTC.

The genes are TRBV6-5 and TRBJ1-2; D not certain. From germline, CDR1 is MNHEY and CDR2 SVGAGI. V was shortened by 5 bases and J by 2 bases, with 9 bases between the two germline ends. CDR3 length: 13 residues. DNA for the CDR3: TGTGCCAGCAGTCAACAGACCAACTATGGCTACACCTTC. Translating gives CASSQQTNYGYTF.

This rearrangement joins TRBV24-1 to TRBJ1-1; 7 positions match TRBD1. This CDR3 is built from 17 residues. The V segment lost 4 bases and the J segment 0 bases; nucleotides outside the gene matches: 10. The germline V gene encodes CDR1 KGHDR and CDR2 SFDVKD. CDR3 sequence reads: CATSEPGPGQMNTEAFF. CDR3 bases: TGTGCCACCAGTGAGCCCGGCCCGGGACAGATGAACACTGAAGCTTTCTTT.

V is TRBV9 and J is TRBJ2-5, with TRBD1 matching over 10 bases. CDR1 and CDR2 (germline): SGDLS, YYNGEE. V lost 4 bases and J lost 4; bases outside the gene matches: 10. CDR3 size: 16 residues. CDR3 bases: TGTGCCAGCAGCATAACCGGGACAGGGGTGGTAGAGACCCAGTACTTC. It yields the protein CASSITGTGVVETQYF.

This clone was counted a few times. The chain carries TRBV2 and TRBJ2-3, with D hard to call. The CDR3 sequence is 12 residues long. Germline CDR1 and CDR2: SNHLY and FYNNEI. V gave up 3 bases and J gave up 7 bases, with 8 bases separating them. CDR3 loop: CASSDSDYTQYF. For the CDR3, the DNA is TGTGCCAGCAGTGATTCTGACTATACGCAGTATTTT. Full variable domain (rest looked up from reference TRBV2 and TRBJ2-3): EPEVTQTPSHQVTQMGQEVILRCVPISNHLYFYWYRQILGQKVEFLVSFYNNEISEKSEIFDDQFSVERPDGSNFTLKIRSTKLEDSAMYFCASSDSDYTQYFGPGTRLTVL.

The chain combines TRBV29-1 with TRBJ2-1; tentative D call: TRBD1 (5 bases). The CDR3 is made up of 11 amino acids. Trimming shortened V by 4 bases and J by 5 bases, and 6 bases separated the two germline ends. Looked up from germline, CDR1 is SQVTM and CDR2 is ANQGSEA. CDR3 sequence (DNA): TGCAGCGTTGTCAGGGACAATGAGCAGTTCTTC. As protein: CSVVRDNEQFF.

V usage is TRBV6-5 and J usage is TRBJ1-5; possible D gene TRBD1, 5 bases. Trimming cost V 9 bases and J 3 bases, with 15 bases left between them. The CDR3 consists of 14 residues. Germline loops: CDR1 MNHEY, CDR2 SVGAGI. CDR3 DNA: TGTGCCAGTTTAAGGGGCCGGAACAATCAGCCCCAGCATTTT. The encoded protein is CASLRGRNNQPQHF.

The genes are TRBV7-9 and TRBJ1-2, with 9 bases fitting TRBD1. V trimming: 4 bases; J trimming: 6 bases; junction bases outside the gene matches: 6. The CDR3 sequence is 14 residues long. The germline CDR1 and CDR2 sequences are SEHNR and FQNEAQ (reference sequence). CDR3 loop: CASSSTGGYDGYTF. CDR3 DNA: TGTGCCAGCAGCTCAACAGGGGGCTACGATGGCTACACCTTC.

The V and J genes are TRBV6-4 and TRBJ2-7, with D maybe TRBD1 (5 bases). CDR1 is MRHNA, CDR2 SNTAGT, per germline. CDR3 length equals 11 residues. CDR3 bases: TGTGCTAGACACCGTACAGGCGAGCAGTACTTC. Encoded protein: CARHRTGEQYF.

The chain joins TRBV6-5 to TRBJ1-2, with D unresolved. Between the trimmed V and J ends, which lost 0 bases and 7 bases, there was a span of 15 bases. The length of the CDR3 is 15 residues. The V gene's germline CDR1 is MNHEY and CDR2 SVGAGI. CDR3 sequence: CASSYSSAGKVGYTF. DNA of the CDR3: TGTGCCAGCAGTTACTCAAGCGCCGGGAAGGTTGGCTACACCTTC.

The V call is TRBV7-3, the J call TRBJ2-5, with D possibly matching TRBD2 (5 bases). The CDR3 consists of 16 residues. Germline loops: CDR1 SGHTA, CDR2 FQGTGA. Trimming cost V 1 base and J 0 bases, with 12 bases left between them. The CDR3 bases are TGTGCCAGCAGCTTAAACCCCCCTAGCTACCAAGAGACCCAGTACTTC. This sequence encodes CASSLNPPSYQETQYF.

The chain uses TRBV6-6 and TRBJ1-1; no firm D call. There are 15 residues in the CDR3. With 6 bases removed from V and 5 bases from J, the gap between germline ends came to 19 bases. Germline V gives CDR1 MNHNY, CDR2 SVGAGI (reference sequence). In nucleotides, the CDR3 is TGTGCCAGCAGGAAGGCGTTGGGATCGGGAACTGAAGCTTTCTTT. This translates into CASRKALGSGTEAFF.

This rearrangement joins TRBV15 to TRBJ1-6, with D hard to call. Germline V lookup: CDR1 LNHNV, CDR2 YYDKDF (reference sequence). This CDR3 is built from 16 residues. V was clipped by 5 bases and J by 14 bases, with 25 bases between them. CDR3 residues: CATSPGGTARWTSLHF. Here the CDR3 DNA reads TGTGCCACCAGCCCTGGAGGCACTGCCCGCTGGACGTCCCTCCACTTT.